A single sample is the source of the 14 T cell receptor beta chains below, sequenced in a study of blood T cells in healthy people across ages. It was with a sample-barcoded 5' primer and a J-beta primer mix that a second PCR of roughly 6 to 11 cycles was run. TCRdb reanalysed the 5' RACE reads using MiXCR and keeps one entry per CDR3 protein. The data show about 1.4 million distinct CDR3 sequences, 59% seen once. What was sequenced was blood. These receptors were obtained from a man between 18 and 35 years old in good health.

This clonotype was counted ten times or more. The rearrangement uses TRBV6-5 and TRBJ2-7; TRBD2 agrees at 13 bases. V shed 2 bases, J shed 2 bases, and the junction held 0 bases outside the gene matches. The CDR3 runs 15 residues. Germline-derived CDR1 and CDR2 are MNHEY and SVGAGI. CDR3 nucleotide sequence: TGTGCCAGCAGTTACGGGACTAGCGGGACCTACGAGCAGTACTTC. This translates into CASSYGTSGTYEQYF.

This clonotype was found a few times. The CDR3 DNA is TGTGCCAGCAGTCCCCGGTCCGGAGATACGCAGTATTTT. As protein: CASSPRSGDTQYF. The gene calls are TRBV12-3 or TRBV12-4 and TRBJ2-3, with no clear D. Trimming stripped 5 bases from V and 5 bases from J, with 11 bases between. The CDR3 extends over 13 amino acids.

The genes are TRBV6-1 and TRBJ2-4; the match to TRBD1 covers 10 bases. The tail of the sequence fits TRBJ2-7 better, so the J call may be wrong. This CDR3 comprises 15 residues. The germline V gene has CDR1 MNHNS and CDR2 SASEGT. The CDR3 DNA reads as TGTGCCAGCGATCCTCCGGGACAGGGGATCTACGAGCAGTACTTC. This codes for CASDPPGQGIYEQYF.

The V call is TRBV15, the J call TRBJ1-2; D gene uncertain. The germline gives CDR1 LNHNV, CDR2 YYDKDF (reference sequence). The CDR3 totals 13 residues. V lost 1 base and J 2 bases, leaving 5 bases between the germline ends. In nucleotides, the CDR3 is TGTGCCACCAGCAGAGCATCGAACTATGGCTACACCTTC. This sequence encodes CATSRASNYGYTF.

CDR3 amino acids: CASSFRGPGMDSPLHF. The DNA for the CDR3 is TGTGCCAGCAGTTTCAGAGGTCCAGGGATGGATTCACCCCTCCACTTT. V and J are TRBV6-2 or TRBV6-3 and TRBJ1-6, with TRBD1 as a possible D gene (5 bases). V shed 4 bases and J shed 8 bases, with 18 bases lying between them. This CDR3 has 16 amino acids. The V gene's germline CDR1 is MNHEY and CDR2 SVGEGT.

The gene calls are TRBV27 and TRBJ2-5; TRBD2 agrees at 14 bases. Looked up from germline, CDR1 is MNHEY and CDR2 is SMNVEV (reference sequence). Trimming removed 6 bases from V and 8 bases from J; junction bases left unmatched: 5. The CDR3 is 14 residues long. The CDR3 bases are TGTGCCAGCAGGCCAGGACTAGCGGGAGGTACCCAGTACTTC. Translated: CASRPGLAGGTQYF.

On this clonotype: Relative to the germline gene, one junction end is altered; a read error may explain this. The rearrangement links TRBV20-1 to TRBJ1-2; perhaps TRBD1 as D (5 bases). The CDR3 is 12 residues long. In germline, CDR1 is DFQATT, CDR2 SNEGSKA (reference sequence). CDR3 DNA sequence: TGCAGTGCCAGAGCGACAGTCTATGGCTACACCTTC. Residues: CSARATVYGYTF.

This clonotype has more than one count but fewer than ten. This sequence joins TRBV4-3 and TRBJ2-7; maybe TRBD1 (5 bases). Germline values: CDR1 LGHNA, CDR2 YSLEER. V lost 2 bases and J lost 10, with 21 bases in between. The CDR3 has 15 amino acids. The CDR3 loop reads CASSQRLQDESIQYF. Written as DNA, the CDR3 is TGCGCCAGCAGCCAAAGGTTACAGGATGAATCAATTCAGTACTTC.

J is TRBJ2-1 and V is TRBV7-6; 9 bases fit TRBD1. The CDR3 runs 15 residues. The V segment lost 5 bases and the J segment 4 bases; nucleotides outside the gene matches: 6. The germline gives CDR1 SGHVS, CDR2 FNYEAQ. Written as DNA, the CDR3 is TGTGCCAGCAGCCCTCCAGACAGGGGGTACAATGAGCAGTTCTTC. Translating it yields CASSPPDRGYNEQFF.

The chain is built from TRBV13 and TRBJ2-3; TRBD1 matches 11 bases. CDR3 length equals 16 residues. The germline V gene has CDR1 PRHDT and CDR2 FYEKMQ (reference sequence). After removal of 5 bases from V and 6 bases from J, the junction contained 10 bases not matched to a gene. In DNA form, the CDR3 reads TGTGCCAGCAGCCCGGACAGGGGGCGCGTGGGGGATACGCAGTATTTT. Translation: CASSPDRGRVGDTQYF.

J is TRBJ2-3 and V is TRBV7-9; no firm D call. Germline-derived CDR1 and CDR2 are SEHNR and FQNEAQ (reference sequence). This CDR3 is built from 11 residues. V lost 3 bases to trimming and J lost 10 bases, with 8 bases between them. The CDR3 nucleotides are TGTGCCAGCAGCTTGAGGAGCGCGCAGTATTTT. Its protein product is CASSLRSAQYF.

The chain combines TRBV7-2 with TRBJ2-3; a weak D match, TRBD2 (6 bases). This CDR3 has 15 amino acids. Germline V gene lookup returns CDR1 SGHTA and CDR2 FQGNSA. Trimming took off 5 bases at V and 2 bases at J, with 14 bases between the two ends. The CDR3 DNA reads as TGTGCCAGCAGCCGCGGGACGGTCTACACAGATACGCAGTATTTT. Protein product: CASSRGTVYTDTQYF.

The chain combines TRBV29-1 with TRBJ2-7, with TRBD1 as a possible D gene (5 bases). The germline V gene has CDR1 SQVTM and CDR2 ANQGSEA. CDR3 size: 14 residues. Trimming removed 3 bases from V and 0 bases from J, with 12 bases in between. The chain's CDR3 is CSVEGPVNSYEQYF. CDR3 in DNA: TGCAGCGTTGAGGGGCCCGTGAACTCCTACGAGCAGTACTTC.

The sample holds one count of this clonotype. The gene calls are TRBV5-1 and TRBJ2-1, with D perhaps TRBD1 (5 bases). The germline CDR1 and CDR2 sequences are SGHRS and YFSETQ. V was cut by 0 bases and J by 10 bases, with 14 bases left in between. The CDR3 totals 14 residues. CDR3 residues: CASSLELIDREQFF. The CDR3 DNA is TGCGCCAGCAGCTTGGAGCTGATCGACAGAGAGCAGTTCTTC.